This T cell receptor beta chain was retrieved from a study of cytomegalovirus exposure and HLA in healthy donors. Study-wide results and limits: The dataset shows that most TCR sequences were rare, while some public TCRs occurred in many donors.

Amplification used 60 Vbeta primers and 13 Jbeta primers. Generated by immunoSEQ multiplex PCR, the TCRdb table keeps only in-frame clones and is missing some. Of under 150,000 clones detected, 75% to 85% appear once; the ten largest clones hold about 6.8%. On this clone: Its antigen is still unknown.

Trimming took 0 bases from V and 1 from J, leaving 10 bases between them. Germline assignment: CDR1 SGHKS and CDR2 YYEKEE (reference sequence). The CDR3 is made up of 15 amino acids. The receptor's source is a woman aged 40-49 years in good health and CMV-seropositive. Sequences were obtained from PBMCs. The chain has TRBV5-5 and TRBJ2-5, with D unresolved. The CDR3 sequence is CASSLGAVSQETQYF. The DNA for the CDR3 is TGTGCCAGCAGCTTGGGGGCAGTTTCCCAAGAGACCCAGTACTTC.